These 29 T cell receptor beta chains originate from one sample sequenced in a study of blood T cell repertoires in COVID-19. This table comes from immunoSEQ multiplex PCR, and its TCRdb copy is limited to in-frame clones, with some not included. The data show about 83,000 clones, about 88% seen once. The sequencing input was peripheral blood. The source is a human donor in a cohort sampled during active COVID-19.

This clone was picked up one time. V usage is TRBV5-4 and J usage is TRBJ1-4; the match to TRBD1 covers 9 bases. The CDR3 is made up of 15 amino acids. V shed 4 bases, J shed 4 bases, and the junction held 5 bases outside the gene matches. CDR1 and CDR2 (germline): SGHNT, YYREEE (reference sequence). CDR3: CASSATGGVNEKLFF. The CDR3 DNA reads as TGTGCCAGCAGCGCAACAGGGGGCGTTAATGAAAAACTGTTTTTT.

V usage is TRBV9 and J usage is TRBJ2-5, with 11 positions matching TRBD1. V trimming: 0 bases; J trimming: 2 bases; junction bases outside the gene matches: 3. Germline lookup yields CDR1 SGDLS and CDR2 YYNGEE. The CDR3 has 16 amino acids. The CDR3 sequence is CASSVGTGGLQETQYF. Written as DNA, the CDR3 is TGTGCCAGCAGCGTAGGGACAGGGGGCCTACAAGAGACCCAGTACTTC.

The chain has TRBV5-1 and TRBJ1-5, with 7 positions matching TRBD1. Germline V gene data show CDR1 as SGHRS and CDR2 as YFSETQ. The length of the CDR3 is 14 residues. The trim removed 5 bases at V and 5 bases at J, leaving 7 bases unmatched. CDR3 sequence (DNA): TGCGCCAGCAGTTCCGACAGGGAAGATCAGCCCCAGCATTTT. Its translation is CASSSDREDQPQHF. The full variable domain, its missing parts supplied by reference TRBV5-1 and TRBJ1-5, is KAGVTQTPRYLIKTRGQQVTLSCSPISGHRSVSWYQQTPGQGLQFLFEYFSETQRNKGNFPGRFSGRQFSNSRSEMNVSTLELGDSALYLCASSSDREDQPQHFGDGTRLSIL.

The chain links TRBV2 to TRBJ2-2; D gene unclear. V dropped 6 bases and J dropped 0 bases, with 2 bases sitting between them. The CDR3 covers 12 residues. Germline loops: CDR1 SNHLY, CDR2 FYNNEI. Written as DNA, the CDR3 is TGTGCCAGCAGCTCGAACACCGGGGAGCTGTTTTTT. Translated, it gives CASSSNTGELFF. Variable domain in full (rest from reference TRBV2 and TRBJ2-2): EPEVTQTPSHQVTQMGQEVILRCVPISNHLYFYWYRQILGQKVEFLVSFYNNEISEKSEIFDDQFSVERPDGSNFTLKIRSTKLEDSAMYFCASSSNTGELFFGEGSRLTVL.

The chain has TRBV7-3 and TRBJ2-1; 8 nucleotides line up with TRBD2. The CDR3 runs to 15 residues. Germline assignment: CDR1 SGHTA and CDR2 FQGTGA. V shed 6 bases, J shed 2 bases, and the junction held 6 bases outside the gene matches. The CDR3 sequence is CASSLRGGTYNEQFF. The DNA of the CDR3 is TGTGCCAGCAGTCTTCGGGGGGGCACCTACAATGAGCAGTTCTTC.

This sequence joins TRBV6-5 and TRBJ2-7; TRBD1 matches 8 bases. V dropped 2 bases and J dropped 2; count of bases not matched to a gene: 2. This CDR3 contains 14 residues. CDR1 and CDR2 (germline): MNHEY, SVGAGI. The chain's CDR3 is CASSYGQGTYEQYF. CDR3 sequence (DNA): TGTGCCAGCAGTTACGGACAGGGAACCTACGAGCAGTACTTC.

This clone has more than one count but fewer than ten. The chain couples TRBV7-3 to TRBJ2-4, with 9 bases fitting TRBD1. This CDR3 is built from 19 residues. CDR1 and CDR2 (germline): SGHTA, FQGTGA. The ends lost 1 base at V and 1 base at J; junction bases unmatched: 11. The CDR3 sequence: CASSLRGPGQGMAKNIQYF. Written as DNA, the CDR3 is TGTGCCAGCAGCTTAAGGGGCCCGGGACAGGGAATGGCCAAAAACATTCAGTACTTC.

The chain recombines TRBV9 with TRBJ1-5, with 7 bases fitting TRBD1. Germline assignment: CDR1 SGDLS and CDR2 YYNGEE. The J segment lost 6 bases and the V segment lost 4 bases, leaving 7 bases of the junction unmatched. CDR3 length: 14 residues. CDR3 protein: CASSPTGEAQPQHF. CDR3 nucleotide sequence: TGTGCCAGCAGCCCTACAGGGGAGGCTCAGCCCCAGCATTTT.

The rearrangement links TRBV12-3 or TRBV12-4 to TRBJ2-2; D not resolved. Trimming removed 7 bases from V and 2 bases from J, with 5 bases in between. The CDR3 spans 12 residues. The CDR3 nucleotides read TGTGCCAGCACCCTTAACACCGGGGAGCTGTTTTTT. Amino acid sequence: CASTLNTGELFF.

In nucleotides, the CDR3 is TGTGCCAGCTCACGAGCCTCAGGGTCCGGGGAGCTGTTTTTT. It translates to CASSRASGSGELFF. The chain links TRBV18 to TRBJ2-2; possibly TRBD1 for D (5 bases). With 4 bases removed from V and 6 bases from J, the gap between germline ends came to 12 bases. This CDR3 has 14 residues. Germline loops: CDR1 KGHSH, CDR2 LQKENI.

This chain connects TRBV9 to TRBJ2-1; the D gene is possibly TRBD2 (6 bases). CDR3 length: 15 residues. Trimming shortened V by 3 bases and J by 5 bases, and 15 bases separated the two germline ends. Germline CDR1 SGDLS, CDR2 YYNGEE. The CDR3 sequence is CASSARGLPNNEQFF. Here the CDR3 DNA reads TGTGCCAGCAGCGCGAGGGGACTCCCAAACAATGAGCAGTTCTTC.

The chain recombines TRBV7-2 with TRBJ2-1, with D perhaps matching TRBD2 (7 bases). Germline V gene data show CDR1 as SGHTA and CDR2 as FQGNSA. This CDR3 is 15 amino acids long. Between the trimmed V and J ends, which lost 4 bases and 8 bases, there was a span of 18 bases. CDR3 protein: CASSSNGLGGDEQFF. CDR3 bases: TGTGCCAGCAGCTCAAACGGGCTAGGGGGGGATGAGCAGTTCTTC.

CDR3 sequence: CASRTGNYGYTF. In DNA, the CDR3 is TGCGCCAGCAGGACAGGGAACTATGGCTACACCTTC. The rearrangement joins TRBV5-1 to TRBJ1-2; 7 nucleotides align to TRBD1. This CDR3 region has 12 residues. The trim removed 5 bases at V and 2 bases at J, leaving 0 bases unmatched. Germline V gene sequence: CDR1 SGHRS, CDR2 YFSETQ.

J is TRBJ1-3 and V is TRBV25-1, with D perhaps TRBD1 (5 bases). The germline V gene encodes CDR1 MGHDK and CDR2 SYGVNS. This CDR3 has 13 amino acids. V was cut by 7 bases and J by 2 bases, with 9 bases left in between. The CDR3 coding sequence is TGTGCCAGCAAAGGGGTACCTGGAAACACCATATATTTT. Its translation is CASKGVPGNTIYF.

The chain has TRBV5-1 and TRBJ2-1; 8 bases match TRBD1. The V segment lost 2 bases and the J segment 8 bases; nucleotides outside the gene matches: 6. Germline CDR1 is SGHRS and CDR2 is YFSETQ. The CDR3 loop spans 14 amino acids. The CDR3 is CASSFAGGGHEQFF. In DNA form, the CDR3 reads TGCGCCAGCAGCTTTGCAGGGGGCGGGCATGAGCAGTTCTTC.

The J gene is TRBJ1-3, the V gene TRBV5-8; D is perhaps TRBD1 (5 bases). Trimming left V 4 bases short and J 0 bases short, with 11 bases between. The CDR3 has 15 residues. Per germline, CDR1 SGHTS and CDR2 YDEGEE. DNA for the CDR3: TGTGCCAGCAGCCGACGACAGAACTCTGGAAACACCATATATTTT. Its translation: CASSRRQNSGNTIYF.

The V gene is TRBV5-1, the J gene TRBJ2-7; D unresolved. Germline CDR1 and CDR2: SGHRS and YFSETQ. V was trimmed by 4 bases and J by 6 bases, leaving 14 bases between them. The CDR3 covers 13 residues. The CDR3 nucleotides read TGCGCCAGCAGCCCCCCGGTCGGGTTCGAGCAGTACTTC. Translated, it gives CASSPPVGFEQYF.

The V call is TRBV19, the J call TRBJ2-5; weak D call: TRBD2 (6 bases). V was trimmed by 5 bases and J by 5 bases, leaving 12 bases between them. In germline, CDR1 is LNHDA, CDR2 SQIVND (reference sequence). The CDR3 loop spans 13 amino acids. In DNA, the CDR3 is TGTGCCAGTAGTGGTTCACGGGGGGAGACCCAGTACTTC. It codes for CASSGSRGETQYF.

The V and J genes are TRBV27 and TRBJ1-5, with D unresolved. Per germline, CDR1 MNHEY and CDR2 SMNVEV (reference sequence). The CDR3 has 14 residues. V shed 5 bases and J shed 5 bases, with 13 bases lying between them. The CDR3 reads CASSQTTFDQPQHF. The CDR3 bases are TGTGCCAGCAGTCAAACTACATTCGATCAGCCCCAGCATTTT.

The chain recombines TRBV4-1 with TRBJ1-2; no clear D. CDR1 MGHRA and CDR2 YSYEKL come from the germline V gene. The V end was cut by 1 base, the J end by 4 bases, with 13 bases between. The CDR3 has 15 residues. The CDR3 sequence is CASSQVGGIFYGYTF. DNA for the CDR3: TGCGCCAGCAGCCAAGTCGGCGGAATTTTCTATGGCTACACCTTC.

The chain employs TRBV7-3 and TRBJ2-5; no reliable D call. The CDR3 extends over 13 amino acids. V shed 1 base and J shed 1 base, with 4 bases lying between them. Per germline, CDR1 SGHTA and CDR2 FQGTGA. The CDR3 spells CASSLNSQETQYF. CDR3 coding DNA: TGTGCCAGCAGCTTAAACAGCCAAGAGACCCAGTACTTC.

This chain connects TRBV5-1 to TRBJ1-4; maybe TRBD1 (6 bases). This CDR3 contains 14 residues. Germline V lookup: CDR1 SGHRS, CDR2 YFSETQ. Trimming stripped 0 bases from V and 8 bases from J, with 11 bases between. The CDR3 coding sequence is TGCGCCAGCAGCTTGGGGAACACAGGGGAAAAACTGTTTTTT. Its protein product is CASSLGNTGEKLFF.

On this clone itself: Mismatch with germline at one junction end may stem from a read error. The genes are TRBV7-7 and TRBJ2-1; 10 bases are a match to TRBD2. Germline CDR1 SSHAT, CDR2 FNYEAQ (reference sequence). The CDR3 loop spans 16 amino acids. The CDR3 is CASSLGVSGRANEQFF. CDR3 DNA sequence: TGTGCTAGCAGCTTAGGGGTAAGCGGGAGGGCAAATGAGCAGTTCTTC.

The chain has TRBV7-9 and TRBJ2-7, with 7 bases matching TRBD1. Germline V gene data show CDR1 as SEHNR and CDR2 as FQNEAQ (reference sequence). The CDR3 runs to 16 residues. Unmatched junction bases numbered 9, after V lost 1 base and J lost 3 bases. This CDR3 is CASSLDVGGHHYEQYF. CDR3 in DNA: TGTGCCAGCAGCTTAGACGTAGGGGGCCATCACTACGAGCAGTACTTC.

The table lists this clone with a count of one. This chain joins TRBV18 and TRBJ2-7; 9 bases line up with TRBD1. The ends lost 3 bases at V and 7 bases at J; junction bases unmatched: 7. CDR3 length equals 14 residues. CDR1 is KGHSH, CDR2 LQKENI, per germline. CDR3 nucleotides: TGTGCCAGCTCACCGGAACAGGGGGCGCAGGAGCAGTACTTC. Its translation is CASSPEQGAQEQYF.

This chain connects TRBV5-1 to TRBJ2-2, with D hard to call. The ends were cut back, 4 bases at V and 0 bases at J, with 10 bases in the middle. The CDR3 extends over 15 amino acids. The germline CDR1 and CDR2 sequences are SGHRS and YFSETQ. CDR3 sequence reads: CASSASPANTGELFF. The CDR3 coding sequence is TGCGCCAGCAGCGCCTCGCCGGCGAACACCGGGGAGCTGTTTTTT. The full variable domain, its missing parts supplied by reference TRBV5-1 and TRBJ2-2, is KAGVTQTPRYLIKTRGQQVTLSCSPISGHRSVSWYQQTPGQGLQFLFEYFSETQRNKGNFPGRFSGRQFSNSRSEMNVSTLELGDSALYLCASSASPANTGELFFGEGSRLTVL.

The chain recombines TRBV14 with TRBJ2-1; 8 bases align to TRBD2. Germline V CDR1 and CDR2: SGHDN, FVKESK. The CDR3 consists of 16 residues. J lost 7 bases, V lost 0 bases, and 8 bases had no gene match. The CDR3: CASSQDPGLGLNEQFF. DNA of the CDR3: TGTGCCAGCAGCCAAGATCCGGGACTAGGGTTGAATGAGCAGTTCTTC.

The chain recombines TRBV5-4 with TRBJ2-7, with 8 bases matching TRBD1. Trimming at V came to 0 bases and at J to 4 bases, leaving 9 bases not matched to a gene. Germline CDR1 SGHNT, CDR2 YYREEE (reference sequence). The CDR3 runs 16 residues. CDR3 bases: TGTGCCAGCAGCTTGGGACAGGGGCCTACCCAATACGAGCAGTACTTC. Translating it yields CASSLGQGPTQYEQYF.

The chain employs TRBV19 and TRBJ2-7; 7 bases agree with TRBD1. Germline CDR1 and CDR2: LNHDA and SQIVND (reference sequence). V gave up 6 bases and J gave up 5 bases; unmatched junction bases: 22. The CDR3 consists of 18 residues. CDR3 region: CASSPRGLREGRVHEQYF. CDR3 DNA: TGTGCCAGTAGCCCAAGGGGGCTACGCGAAGGTAGGGTCCACGAGCAGTACTTC. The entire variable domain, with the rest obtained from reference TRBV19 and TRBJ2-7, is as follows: DGGITQSPKYLFRKEGQNVTLSCEQNLNHDAMYWYRQDPGQGLRLIYYSQIVNDFQKGDIAEGYSVSREKKESFPLTVTSAQKNPTAFYLCASSPRGLREGRVHEQYFGPGTRLTVT.